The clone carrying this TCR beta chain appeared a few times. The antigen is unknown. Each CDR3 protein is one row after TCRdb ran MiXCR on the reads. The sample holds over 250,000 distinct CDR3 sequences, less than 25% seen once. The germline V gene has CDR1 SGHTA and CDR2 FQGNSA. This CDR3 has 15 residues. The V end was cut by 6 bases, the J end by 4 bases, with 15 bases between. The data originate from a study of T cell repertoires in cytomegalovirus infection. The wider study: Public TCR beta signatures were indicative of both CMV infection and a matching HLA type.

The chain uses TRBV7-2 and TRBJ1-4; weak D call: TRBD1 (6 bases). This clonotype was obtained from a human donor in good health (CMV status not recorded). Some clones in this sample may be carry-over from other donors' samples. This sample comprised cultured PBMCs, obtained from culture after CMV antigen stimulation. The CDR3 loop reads CASSFGTLLNEKLFF. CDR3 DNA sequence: TGTGCCAGCAGTTTCGGGACACTCCTTAATGAAAAACTGTTTTTT.